These 20 T cell receptor beta chains came from one sample sequenced in a study of CD8+ T cells in alopecia areata. Peripheral blood and lesional scalp punch biopsies came from alopecia areata patients. Extraction of RNA preceded its reverse transcription into cDNA, which served as the sequencing template. The table came from immunoSEQ multiplex PCR; TCRdb's copy has only in-frame clones and leaves some out. The table lists more than 10,000 clones, 59% of them singletons, with 7.5% to 10% in the top ten. Sequenced material: skin, taken at week 0. Source of these receptors: a human donor with alopecia areata.

The rearrangement uses TRBV19 and TRBJ2-7, with D perhaps matching TRBD2 (5 bases). The CDR3 consists of 13 residues. The V gene's germline CDR1 is LNHDA and CDR2 SQIVND (reference sequence). V dropped 5 bases and J dropped 0 bases, with 8 bases sitting between them. The CDR3 loop reads CASSWRSSYEQYF. In DNA, the CDR3 is TGTGCCAGTAGTTGGAGGAGCTCCTACGAGCAGTACTTC.

This chain uses TRBV6-5 with TRBJ1-1; TRBD1 agrees at 8 bases. After removal of 5 bases from V and 0 bases from J, the junction contained 5 bases not matched to a gene. The CDR3 spans 15 residues. CDR1 and CDR2 (germline): MNHEY, SVGAGI. This CDR3 is CASSARGQVNTEAFF. Here the CDR3 DNA reads TGTGCCAGCAGTGCCAGGGGACAGGTGAACACTGAAGCTTTCTTT.

This clone was counted a few times. This chain uses TRBV6-6 with TRBJ1-2, with 9 bases that match TRBD1. Per the germline V gene, CDR1 is MNHNY and CDR2 is SVGAGI (reference sequence). The length of the CDR3 is 15 residues. V lost 4 bases to trimming and J lost 5 bases; unmatched junction nucleotides: 8. CDR3 bases: TGTGCCAGCAGTTCACCGGGACAGGGCGTTTATGGCTACACCTTC. Its translation is CASSSPGQGVYGYTF.

The chain joins TRBV6-5 to TRBJ2-7, with 7 bases identical to TRBD1. The CDR3 runs 14 residues. Germline CDR1 reads MNHEY; CDR2 reads SVGAGI. The junction had 8 bases not matched to a gene; V was cut back by 7 bases and J by 2 bases. The CDR3 here is CASNPPGGTYEQYF. The DNA of the CDR3 is TGTGCCAGCAATCCCCCAGGGGGAACCTACGAGCAGTACTTC.

The genes are TRBV7-3 and TRBJ2-3; the match to TRBD2 covers 7 bases. There are 16 residues in the CDR3. The germline V gene has CDR1 SGHTA and CDR2 FQGTGA. With V trimmed by 5 bases and J by 0 bases, 8 bases remained unmatched. In DNA form, the CDR3 reads TGTGCCAGCAGCGCCGGGAGGTACGTCAGCACAGATACGCAGTATTTT. Encoded protein: CASSAGRYVSTDTQYF.

The chain couples TRBV5-1 to TRBJ2-5, with D possibly called TRBD1 or TRBD2 (5 bases each). The J call is doubtful: the DNA matches TRBJ2-7 better. CDR3 length equals 14 residues. The V gene's germline CDR1 is SGHRS and CDR2 YFSETQ. The DNA for the CDR3 is TGCGCCAGCAGCCCCCGGGACCTCTCCTACGAGCAGTACTTC. Protein: CASSPRDLSYEQYF.

The chain is built from TRBV19 and TRBJ2-3, with D maybe TRBD1 (6 bases). V lost 8 bases, J lost 1 base, and 16 bases lay in between. The germline V gene encodes CDR1 LNHDA and CDR2 SQIVND (reference sequence). The CDR3 is 15 residues long. This chain's CDR3 is CASRGQSSGTDTQYF. The CDR3 DNA reads as TGTGCCAGTCGAGGACAGTCCTCTGGCACAGATACGCAGTATTTT.

This clone was counted a few times. The rearrangement joins TRBV19 to TRBJ2-4; TRBD2 matches at 7 bases. CDR3 length: 15 amino acids. The V gene's germline CDR1 is LNHDA and CDR2 SQIVND (reference sequence). V lost 5 bases to trimming and J lost 8 bases; unmatched junction nucleotides: 12. The CDR3 sequence is CASSPREGLGDIQYF. Here the CDR3 DNA reads TGTGCCAGTAGTCCGAGGGAGGGGTTGGGCGACATTCAGTACTTC.

The chain's CDR3 is CASSLGAGTEKNIQYF. Written as DNA, the CDR3 is TGTGCCAGCAGCTTAGGTGCCGGGACAGAGAAAAACATTCAGTACTTC. The gene calls are TRBV7-3 and TRBJ2-4, with 7 bases that match TRBD1. Germline loops: CDR1 SGHTA, CDR2 FQGTGA. J gave up 4 bases and V 2 bases, and 8 bases lay outside the gene matches. The CDR3 runs to 16 residues.

The chain is built from TRBV5-2 and TRBJ2-7; the D call TRBD2 from the table was never checked on the DNA. TRBV5-2 is described as a pseudogene. The CDR3 runs to 15 residues. For the CDR3, the DNA is TGCGCCAGCAGCCGAGCGGGAGGCCTCTCCTACGAGCAGTACTTC. Amino acids: CASSRAGGLSYEQYF.

This clone was observed a handful of times. The chain links TRBV10-3 to TRBJ1-2, with TRBD1 as a possible D gene (6 bases). The germline CDR1 and CDR2 sequences are ENHRY and SYGVKD. CDR3 length equals 13 residues. Trimming shortened V by 3 bases and J by 3 bases, and 8 bases separated the two germline ends. The CDR3 loop reads CAISERTDYGYTF. As DNA, the CDR3 is TGTGCCATCAGTGAACGGACAGACTATGGCTACACCTTC.

This chain joins TRBV7-8 and TRBJ1-3, with TRBD1 matching 8 bases. V shed 4 bases, J shed 0 bases, and the junction held 5 bases outside the gene matches. In germline, CDR1 is SGHVS, CDR2 FQNEAQ. The CDR3 spans 16 residues. The CDR3 is CASSSRQGHSGNTIYF. CDR3 DNA: TGTGCCAGCAGCTCGCGACAGGGGCACTCTGGAAACACCATATATTTT.

The chain links TRBV7-2 to TRBJ2-5; D is unclear. CDR1 is SGHTA, CDR2 FQGNSA, per germline. CDR3 size: 12 residues. V lost 6 bases and J lost 5, with 10 bases in between. The CDR3 sequence: CASSSSQETQYF. The CDR3 DNA is TGTGCCAGCAGTTCATCTCAGGAGACCCAGTACTTC.

Concerning this clone itself: The junction departs from germline at one end; a sequencing error may be responsible. This chain joins TRBV2 and TRBJ2-7; D unresolved. This CDR3 spans 12 amino acids. Germline CDR1 SNHLY, CDR2 FYNNEI. DNA of the CDR3: TGTGCCAGCAGTGAGGAAACCTACGAGCAGTGCTTC. Protein: CASSEETYEQCF.

This clone turned up a few times. This chain uses TRBV28 with TRBJ1-5, with D uncertain. Trimming stripped 1 base from V and 7 bases from J, with 14 bases between. The CDR3 covers 15 residues. CDR1 MDHEN and CDR2 SYDVKM come from the germline V gene. The CDR3 bases are TGTGCCAGCAGTTTATCGGTCCCGAGGGAACAGCCCCAGCATTTT. The encoded protein is CASSLSVPREQPQHF.

By sample fraction, this clone is large. This chain links TRBV7-8 with TRBJ2-4, with TRBD2 identical over 8 bases. Germline loops: CDR1 SGHVS, CDR2 FQNEAQ. V lost 5 bases and J lost 7; bases outside the gene matches: 7. The CDR3 is 14 residues long. CDR3 sequence (DNA): TGTGCCAGCAGCCGGGGGGGCAGCTCGAACATTCAGTACTTC. Translating gives CASSRGGSSNIQYF. The whole variable domain, remainder taken from reference TRBV7-8 and TRBJ2-4, is GAGVSQSPRYKVAKRGQDVALRCDPISGHVSLFWYQQALGQGPEFLTYFQNEAQLDKSGLPSDRFFAERPEGSVSTLKIQRTQQEDSAVYLCASSRGGSSNIQYFGAGTRLSVL.

The chain couples TRBV21-1 to TRBJ2-3; the table names TRBD1, a call not compared with the DNA. TRBV21-1 is classified as a pseudogene. This CDR3 is 17 amino acids long. The CDR3 DNA follows: TGTGCCAGCAGCAAAACGATGGACAGGTCCAGCACAGATACGCAGTATTTT. As protein: CASSKTMDRSSTDTQYF.

The V gene is TRBV6-1, the J gene TRBJ2-5; D gene unclear. V dropped 5 bases and J dropped 4 bases, with 5 bases sitting between them. Per the germline V gene, CDR1 is MNHNS and CDR2 is SASEGT. This CDR3 has 11 residues. CDR3 sequence: CASSYPETQYF. DNA of the CDR3: TGTGCCAGCAGTTACCCAGAGACCCAGTACTTC.

The J gene is TRBJ2-7, the V gene TRBV6-5; 9 bases align to TRBD1. J lost 6 bases, V lost 5 bases, and 11 bases had no gene match. The CDR3 is 15 residues long. Germline CDR1 MNHEY, CDR2 SVGAGI. This chain's CDR3 is CASSPPGQGRGEQYF. DNA for the CDR3: TGTGCCAGCAGTCCGCCGGGACAGGGTAGAGGCGAGCAGTACTTC.

V and J are TRBV6-6 and TRBJ1-1, with D possibly matching TRBD1 (5 bases). Trimming took off 4 bases at V and 7 bases at J, with 10 bases between the two ends. CDR3 length equals 12 residues. CDR1 is MNHNY and CDR2 is SVGAGI in the germline V gene (reference sequence). CDR3 protein: CASSSQVFEAFF. As DNA, the CDR3 is TGTGCCAGCAGTTCACAGGTTTTTGAAGCTTTCTTT.